What follows are 23 T cell receptor beta chains derived from one specimen sequenced in a study of T cells in Graves' hyperthyroidism and ophthalmopathy. Researchers took RNA transcripts and amplified the TCR beta CDR3 regions from them. The HTBI set primed first-round TCR CDR3 RT-PCR. TCRdb re-analysed the multiplex PCR reads in MiXCR, keeping a single row per CDR3 protein. This table holds roughly 200,000 distinct CDR3 sequences, 18% found once. Sequenced input: blood. The origin of the receptors is a man between 40 and 49 years old with Graves' hyperthyroidism.

The V gene is TRBV7-9, the J gene TRBJ1-3; D is ambiguous. The CDR3 is made up of 14 amino acids. The germline V and J ends were trimmed by 7 bases and 0 bases, with 10 bases remaining between them. The V gene's germline CDR1 is SEHNR and CDR2 FQNEAQ (reference sequence). CDR3: CASNYLSSGNTIYF. Written as DNA, the CDR3 is TGTGCCAGCAACTACTTAAGCTCTGGAAACACCATATATTTT. The whole variable domain, remainder taken from reference TRBV7-9 and TRBJ1-3, is DTGVSQNPRHKITKRGQNVTFRCDPISEHNRLYWYRQTLGQGPEFLTYFQNEAQLEKSRLLSDRFSAERPKGSFSTLEIQRTEQGDSAMYLCASNYLSSGNTIYFGEGSWLTVV.

The rearrangement links TRBV20-1 to TRBJ1-1; D uncertain. The CDR3 is 14 amino acids. V lost 3 bases and J 2 bases, leaving 13 bases between the germline ends. Germline V lookup: CDR1 DFQATT, CDR2 SNEGSKA (reference sequence). CDR3 sequence: CSASVNHFNTEAFF. The CDR3 DNA sequence: TGCAGTGCTAGTGTCAACCATTTCAACACTGAAGCTTTCTTT.

This clonotype came up many times. The genes are TRBV14 and TRBJ1-1; no firm D call. This CDR3 is built from 13 residues. Looked up from germline, CDR1 is SGHDN and CDR2 is FVKESK. V was trimmed by 0 bases and J by 2 bases, leaving 4 bases between them. CDR3 in DNA: TGTGCCAGCAGCCAAGATACTAACACTGAAGCTTTCTTT. It yields the protein CASSQDTNTEAFF.

The chain recombines TRBV5-1 with TRBJ1-1, with 8 bases aligning to TRBD1. J lost 1 base, V lost 5 bases, and 10 bases had no gene match. Per the germline V gene, CDR1 is SGHRS and CDR2 is YFSETQ. CDR3 length: 16 residues. CDR3 amino acids: CASRSGQGGGNTEAFF. The CDR3 DNA follows: TGCGCCAGCAGATCCGGACAGGGAGGAGGGAACACTGAAGCTTTCTTT.

As to this clonotype: Since the CDR3 does not end with the conserved phenylalanine or tryptophan, this likely comes from a read error. V gene TRBV11-2 combines with J gene TRBJ2-7, with a tentative D call TRBD2 (6 bases). The length of the CDR3 is 14 residues. CDR1 SGHAT and CDR2 FQNNGV come from the germline V gene. Trimming stripped 5 bases from V and 1 base from J, with 12 bases between. The CDR3 sequence: CASSMQAGSYEQYL. The CDR3 DNA is TGTGCCAGCAGCATGCAGGCGGGGTCCTACGAGCAGTACCTC.

For this clonotype: A read error is possible here, since a much larger clone lies one base away. In DNA form, the CDR3 reads TGTGCCACCAGTGTTTTTAAGACTGCCAATGAGCAGTTCTTC. Translating gives CATSVFKTANEQFF. This chain uses TRBV24-1 with TRBJ2-1; no firm D call. Germline CDR1 and CDR2: KGHDR and SFDVKD. The CDR3 has 14 residues. Trimming left V 5 bases short and J 6 bases short, with 13 bases between.

This clonotype was seen at least ten times. CDR3 sequence: CSARPGTRVHNEQFF. The CDR3 DNA follows: TGCAGTGCTAGGCCCGGGACTCGGGTCCACAATGAGCAGTTCTTC. The chain has TRBV20-1 and TRBJ2-1, with a possible D match to TRBD2 (6 bases). This CDR3 contains 15 residues. The V gene's germline CDR1 is DFQATT and CDR2 SNEGSKA (reference sequence). V was trimmed by 3 bases and J by 5 bases, leaving 17 bases between them.

This clonotype has at least ten counts. V and J are TRBV27 and TRBJ2-1; 7 bases line up with TRBD2. The V gene end was trimmed by 5 bases and the J gene end by 6 bases; junction bases not matched to a gene: 13. CDR1 MNHEY and CDR2 SMNVEV come from the germline V gene (reference sequence). This CDR3 is 16 amino acids long. The CDR3, as DNA: TGTGCCAGCAGTACCGGGACTAAGAAAACATTCAATGAGCAGTTCTTC. Residues: CASSTGTKKTFNEQFF.

This chain's CDR3 is CASSYSSGGTEAFF. CDR3 nucleotide sequence: TGTGCCAGCAGTTACTCGTCGGGGGGCACTGAAGCTTTCTTT. The chain combines TRBV6-5 with TRBJ1-1, with TRBD1 as a possible D gene (5 bases). The CDR3 runs to 14 residues. CDR1 and CDR2 from the germline V gene are MNHEY and SVGAGI. V was clipped by 0 bases and J by 4 bases, with 9 bases between them.

The chain is built from TRBV28 and TRBJ1-5; D is ambiguous. The germline gives CDR1 MDHEN, CDR2 SYDVKM. The CDR3 spans 15 residues. Trimming stripped 3 bases from V and 1 base from J, with 10 bases between. The CDR3 sequence is CASSLLGISNQPQHF. The CDR3, as DNA: TGTGCCAGCAGTTTGTTGGGAATAAGCAATCAGCCCCAGCATTTT.

Remarks on this clonotype: A single base separates this from a much larger clone, so it may be a read error. V gene TRBV7-2 combines with J gene TRBJ2-5, with D tentatively TRBD1 or TRBD2 (5 bases each). The CDR3 has 16 residues. Germline V lookup: CDR1 SGHTA, CDR2 FQGNSA. The V gene lost 0 bases and the J gene lost 5 bases, with 16 bases spanning the gap. The CDR3 here is CASSLARLVGTETQYF. In DNA, the CDR3 is TGTGCCAGCAGCTTAGCTAGGCTAGTGGGGACGGAGACCCAGTACTTC.

This clonotype showed up many times. The rearrangement links TRBV5-1 to TRBJ1-1; 8 nucleotides align to TRBD1. Germline V CDR1 and CDR2: SGHRS, YFSETQ. J was trimmed by 1 base and V by 2 bases; bases with no gene match: 4. CDR3 size: 15 residues. CDR3 nucleotide sequence: TGCGCCAGCAGCTTCAGGGGGCTGGGGAACACTGAAGCTTTCTTT. It specifies CASSFRGLGNTEAFF.

This clonotype was observed many times. This chain connects TRBV28 to TRBJ1-4, with a tentative D call TRBD1 (6 bases). The CDR3 sequence is 15 residues long. CDR1 and CDR2 (germline): MDHEN, SYDVKM. With 3 bases removed from V and 8 bases from J, the gap between germline ends came to 16 bases. CDR3 in DNA: TGTGCCAGCAGTTTCTCCGACAGGTTGCGGGAAAAACTGTTTTTT. Translated: CASSFSDRLREKLFF.

At least ten counts were recorded for this clonotype. This chain uses TRBV27 with TRBJ2-7; TRBD1 is a possible D gene (6 bases). V lost 5 bases to trimming and J lost 2 bases, with 13 bases between them. CDR1 MNHEY and CDR2 SMNVEV come from the germline V gene (reference sequence). The CDR3 runs to 14 residues. The CDR3 loop reads CASSPLTGTYEQYF. The CDR3 nucleotides read TGTGCCAGCAGTCCCTTGACAGGAACCTACGAGCAGTACTTC.

The chain joins TRBV4-1 to TRBJ2-3, with TRBD2 as a possible D gene (5 bases). V shed 0 bases and J shed 5 bases, with 6 bases lying between them. The length of the CDR3 is 13 residues. Germline V gene lookup returns CDR1 MGHRA and CDR2 YSYEKL. CDR3: CASSQEEGDTQYF. The CDR3 nucleotides are TGCGCCAGCAGCCAAGAAGAGGGAGATACGCAGTATTTT.

Ten or more counts support this clonotype. The chain recombines TRBV20-1 with TRBJ2-6; 8 bases match TRBD2. Losses at the gene ends were 3 bases for V and 2 bases for J; bases not matched to a gene: 6. This CDR3 has 16 amino acids. Germline values: CDR1 DFQATT, CDR2 SNEGSKA (reference sequence). This CDR3 reads CSASTTGRAGANVLTF. The CDR3 bases are TGCAGTGCTAGTACGACCGGGAGGGCTGGGGCCAACGTCCTGACTTTC.

There are many counts of this clonotype. The gene calls are TRBV28 and TRBJ1-6; TRBD1 matches 9 bases. The trim removed 5 bases at V and 9 bases at J, leaving 14 bases unmatched. CDR3 length equals 17 residues. Germline loops: CDR1 MDHEN, CDR2 SYDVKM. This CDR3 is CASSPPAGTGWASPLHF. For the CDR3, the DNA is TGTGCCAGCAGTCCCCCCGCCGGGACAGGGTGGGCTTCACCCCTCCACTTT.

This clonotype has ten or more counts. This chain links TRBV6-2 or TRBV6-3 with TRBJ2-3; 11 bases agree with TRBD2. The CDR3 runs to 14 residues. Losses at the gene ends were 6 bases for V and 4 bases for J; bases not matched to a gene: 3. The germline gives CDR1 MNHEY, CDR2 SVGEGT. DNA for the CDR3: TGTGCCAGCAGGACTAGCGGGGTGTCAGATACGCAGTATTTT. It yields the protein CASRTSGVSDTQYF.

This clonotype has a count of ten or more. The rearrangement joins TRBV15 to TRBJ2-1; 10 bases line up with TRBD2. This CDR3 comprises 20 residues. With V trimmed by 1 base and J by 0 bases, 12 bases remained unmatched. CDR1 is LNHNV and CDR2 is YYDKDF in the germline V gene (reference sequence). The CDR3 protein is CATSRAARASGGYSYNEQFF. The CDR3 DNA sequence: TGTGCCACCAGCAGAGCCGCGCGCGCTAGCGGGGGATACTCCTACAATGAGCAGTTCTTC.

Turning to this clonotype: A much larger clone is a single base away; this may be a read error. The chain joins TRBV7-2 to TRBJ1-1, with 7 bases identical to TRBD1. Germline V CDR1 and CDR2: SGHTA, FQGNSA. V was pared by 6 bases and J by 4 bases, with 5 bases of the junction left unmatched. The CDR3 is 13 amino acids. The CDR3 bases are TGTGCCAGCAGGTACTCAGGGGGCACTGAAGCTTTCTTT. Translation: CASRYSGGTEAFF.

This chain joins TRBV6-5 and TRBJ2-2, with D perhaps TRBD2 (6 bases). The V gene lost 2 bases and the J gene lost 8 bases, with 12 bases spanning the gap. The CDR3 has 14 amino acids. Germline V CDR1 and CDR2: MNHEY, SVGAGI. CDR3 sequence: CASSYAGLSGELFF. In DNA, the CDR3 is TGTGCCAGCAGTTACGCGGGACTGTCGGGGGAGCTGTTTTTT.

This clonotype was picked up many times. V gene TRBV9 combines with J gene TRBJ1-1; weak D call: TRBD1 (5 bases). The CDR3 covers 13 residues. The germline V and J ends were trimmed by 3 bases and 3 bases, with 9 bases remaining between them. CDR1 and CDR2 (germline): SGDLS, YYNGEE. In DNA form, the CDR3 reads TGTGCCAGCAGCGGCCCGGGGGACACTGAAGCTTTCTTT. Translating gives CASSGPGDTEAFF.

Ten or more counts support this clonotype. The rearrangement uses TRBV2 and TRBJ1-2, with unresolved D. The CDR3 runs 15 residues. The V end lost 3 bases, the J end lost 6 bases, and 17 bases lay between the germline ends. The germline V gene encodes CDR1 SNHLY and CDR2 FYNNEI. The CDR3: CASSEGPADPDGYTF. DNA for the CDR3: TGTGCCAGCAGTGAGGGCCCGGCGGACCCGGATGGCTACACCTTC.